One sample yielded the 19 T cell receptor beta chains listed below, sequenced in a study of T cell responses to AZD1222 COVID-19 vaccine. Produced via immunoSEQ multiplex PCR; TCRdb's table is partial and in-frame only. The sample contains 90,000 to 150,000 clones, roughly 90% of which appear only once. The sample consisted of peripheral blood, taken on day 0 of AZD1222 vaccination. The receptors were gathered from an adult in good health.

The V and J genes are TRBV19 and TRBJ1-2; D may be TRBD1 (5 bases). Germline V gene sequence: CDR1 LNHDA, CDR2 SQIVND (reference sequence). V was shortened by 4 bases and J by 1 base, with 19 bases between the two germline ends. CDR3 length: 17 amino acids. This CDR3 is CASSTNSDSLLNYGYTF. CDR3 nucleotides: TGTGCCAGTAGTACGAACTCCGACAGCTTACTTAACTATGGCTACACCTTC.

In DNA form, the CDR3 reads TGTGCCAGCTCACCCCCAGGGAGGGCATTCGAGCAGTACTTC. This gives the protein CASSPPGRAFEQYF. The chain carries TRBV18 and TRBJ2-7; 7 bases line up with TRBD2. Looked up from germline, CDR1 is KGHSH and CDR2 is LQKENI. CDR3 length equals 14 residues. V shed 3 bases, J shed 6 bases, and the junction held 8 bases outside the gene matches. The variable domain in full, with the rest retrieved from reference TRBV18 and TRBJ2-7, is NAGVMQNPRHLVRRRGQEARLRCSPMKGHSHVYWYRQLPEEGLKFMVYLQKENIIDESGMPKERFSAEFPKEGPSILRIQQVVRGDSAAYFCASSPPGRAFEQYFGPGTRLTVT.

This clone was picked up one time. The same CDR3 can be traced to other DNA sequences in this sample. The chain combines TRBV18 with TRBJ2-2; D call uncertain. Germline CDR1 reads KGHSH; CDR2 reads LQKENI. Deletions cut 2 bases from V and 3 bases from J, with 4 bases between. This CDR3 has 13 amino acids. CDR3 amino acids: CASSPLDTGELFF. The CDR3 DNA sequence: TGTGCCAGCTCACCATTGGACACCGGGGAGCTGTTTTTT.

This clone appeared a single time. The chain has TRBV18 and TRBJ1-5; possibly TRBD1 for D (6 bases). CDR1 KGHSH and CDR2 LQKENI come from the germline V gene. The CDR3 runs 15 residues. V dropped 6 bases and J dropped 2 bases, with 14 bases sitting between them. CDR3 amino acids: CASSPGAIGNQPQHF. The CDR3 region has the DNA TGTGCCAGCTCCCCAGGGGCCATTGGCAATCAGCCCCAGCATTTT.

V and J are TRBV28 and TRBJ2-7; no clear D gene. Deletions cut 4 bases from V and 0 bases from J, with 19 bases between. Germline V gene data show CDR1 as MDHEN and CDR2 as SYDVKM. This CDR3 has 17 amino acids. CDR3 in amino acids: CASSSLLGQASSYEQYF. The CDR3 nucleotides are TGTGCCAGCAGTTCTCTCCTGGGCCAGGCAAGCTCCTACGAGCAGTACTTC. Variable domain in full (rest from reference TRBV28 and TRBJ2-7): DVKVTQSSRYLVKRTGEKVFLECVQDMDHENMFWYRQDPGLGLRLIYFSYDVKMKEKGDIPEGYSVSREKKERFSLILESASTNQTSMYLCASSSLLGQASSYEQYFGPGTRLTVT.

This chain uses TRBV18 with TRBJ2-3, with D maybe TRBD2 (5 bases). V was clipped by 5 bases and J by 6 bases, with 15 bases between them. The germline V gene has CDR1 KGHSH and CDR2 LQKENI. The CDR3 runs to 14 residues. The CDR3 loop reads CASSSSLGGDTQYF. CDR3 nucleotides: TGTGCCAGCTCATCCTCTCTAGGCGGGGATACGCAGTATTTT.

The rearrangement joins TRBV4-1 to TRBJ1-1; no reliable D call. Germline CDR1 and CDR2: MGHRA and YSYEKL. The ends were cut back, 4 bases at V and 1 base at J, with 16 bases in the middle. The CDR3 contains 16 residues. The CDR3 is CASSLEAWRENTEAFF. The CDR3 DNA reads as TGCGCCAGCAGCCTTGAAGCCTGGAGAGAGAACACTGAAGCTTTCTTT.

The genes are TRBV9 and TRBJ2-1; 9 bases map to TRBD2. CDR3 length: 19 amino acids. Germline trimming cut 1 base from V and 0 bases from J; bases unmatched to any gene: 11. Germline V gene data show CDR1 as SGDLS and CDR2 as YYNGEE. This CDR3 is CASSVSWLAGQPSYNEQFF. DNA for the CDR3: TGTGCCAGCAGCGTATCATGGCTAGCGGGGCAACCCTCCTACAATGAGCAGTTCTTC. The full variable domain, with the rest looked up from reference TRBV9 and TRBJ2-1, is DSGVTQTPKHLITATGQRVTLRCSPRSGDLSVYWYQQSLDQGLQFLIQYYNGEERAKGNILERFSAQQFPDLHSELNLSSLELGDSALYFCASSVSWLAGQPSYNEQFFGPGTRLTVL.

This chain uses TRBV5-1 with TRBJ1-1; D is unresolved. Germline CDR1 reads SGHRS; CDR2 reads YFSETQ. The CDR3 loop spans 15 amino acids. V was trimmed by 0 bases and J by 3 bases, leaving 12 bases between them. In nucleotides, the CDR3 is TGCGCCAGCAGCTTGGAGTCGGGTCCGGACACTGAAGCTTTCTTT. Translation: CASSLESGPDTEAFF.

The chain uses TRBV10-3 and TRBJ1-4; TRBD1 matches at 7 bases. The CDR3 spans 14 residues. Germline V gives CDR1 ENHRY, CDR2 SYGVKD. The trim removed 4 bases at V and 6 bases at J, leaving 5 bases unmatched. The CDR3 DNA follows: TGTGCCATCAGTGCCGGGACAGCTGATGAAAAACTGTTTTTT. Protein: CAISAGTADEKLFF.

The V and J genes are TRBV5-1 and TRBJ1-1; D gene uncertain. The V gene's germline CDR1 is SGHRS and CDR2 YFSETQ. The CDR3 extends over 14 amino acids. The ends were cut back, 0 bases at V and 1 base at J, with 7 bases in the middle. CDR3 in amino acids: CASSLGLQNTEAFF. The CDR3 DNA reads TGCGCCAGCAGCTTGGGACTGCAGAACACTGAAGCTTTCTTT.

The chain joins TRBV7-9 to TRBJ2-3, with 7 positions matching TRBD1. CDR3 length: 16 residues. CDR1 SEHNR and CDR2 FQNEAQ come from the germline V gene (reference sequence). Trimming cost V 2 bases and J 6 bases; bases outside gene matches: 11. In DNA form, the CDR3 reads TGTGCCAGCAGCTTATTGTCCAGGGGGAACTCGGATACGCAGTATTTT. Its translation: CASSLLSRGNSDTQYF.

This rearrangement joins TRBV18 to TRBJ1-2; 8 positions agree with TRBD1. Germline V gene sequence: CDR1 KGHSH, CDR2 LQKENI. V trimming: 3 bases; J trimming: 8 bases; junction bases outside the gene matches: 17. This CDR3 comprises 17 residues. This CDR3 is CASSPQTPTQGAWGYTF. The CDR3 DNA is TGTGCCAGCTCACCTCAAACGCCGACCCAGGGGGCGTGGGGCTACACCTTC.

The V and J genes are TRBV28 and TRBJ1-3; perhaps TRBD1 as D (5 bases). V was pared by 5 bases and J by 3 bases, with 20 bases between. The CDR3 loop spans 17 amino acids. Germline CDR1 reads MDHEN; CDR2 reads SYDVKM. The CDR3 reads CASSIQTGGVVGNTIYF. CDR3 DNA: TGTGCCAGCAGTATACAGACTGGAGGGGTGGTTGGAAACACCATATATTTT. The whole variable domain, filled in from reference TRBV28 and TRBJ1-3, reads DVKVTQSSRYLVKRTGEKVFLECVQDMDHENMFWYRQDPGLGLRLIYFSYDVKMKEKGDIPEGYSVSREKKERFSLILESASTNQTSMYLCASSIQTGGVVGNTIYFGEGSWLTVV.

The rearrangement links TRBV28 to TRBJ1-2, with D perhaps TRBD1 (5 bases). This CDR3 has 14 residues. Germline CDR1 and CDR2: MDHEN and SYDVKM. V was cut by 3 bases and J by 7 bases, with 15 bases left in between. The CDR3 here is CASSFVRVQSGYTF. In DNA form, the CDR3 reads TGTGCCAGCAGTTTCGTCAGGGTCCAGAGTGGCTACACCTTC.

The chain employs TRBV9 and TRBJ1-6, with a tentative D call TRBD1 (6 bases). The CDR3 totals 15 residues. V lost 6 bases, J lost 7 bases, and 17 bases lay in between. The germline gives CDR1 SGDLS, CDR2 YYNGEE. The CDR3 DNA is TGTGCCAGCACCCAATCGGGACACGGGAATTCACCCCTCCACTTT. It translates to CASTQSGHGNSPLHF. Full variable domain (missing parts from reference TRBV9 and TRBJ1-6): DSGVTQTPKHLITATGQRVTLRCSPRSGDLSVYWYQQSLDQGLQFLIQYYNGEERAKGNILERFSAQQFPDLHSELNLSSLELGDSALYFCASTQSGHGNSPLHFGNGTRLTVT.

The chain is built from TRBV7-9 and TRBJ2-5; 8 bases match TRBD2. The CDR3 has 15 residues. V lost 1 base to trimming and J lost 1 base; unmatched junction nucleotides: 2. Germline assignment: CDR1 SEHNR and CDR2 FQNEAQ (reference sequence). CDR3 loop: CASSLVAGRQETQYF. The CDR3 nucleotides read TGTGCCAGCAGCTTAGTAGCGGGGCGCCAAGAGACCCAGTACTTC.

This chain uses TRBV2 with TRBJ1-2; 9 positions agree with TRBD1. Germline CDR1 is SNHLY and CDR2 is FYNNEI. V lost 3 bases to trimming and J lost 5 bases; unmatched junction nucleotides: 4. The CDR3 loop spans 14 amino acids. The CDR3: CASSEDRGTYGYTF. DNA of the CDR3: TGTGCCAGCAGTGAGGACAGGGGAACTTATGGCTACACCTTC.

The chain employs TRBV6-6 and TRBJ2-7; the match to TRBD1 covers 11 bases. V was pared by 5 bases and J by 2 bases, with 2 bases of the junction left unmatched. The V gene's germline CDR1 is MNHNY and CDR2 SVGAGI (reference sequence). The CDR3 contains 14 residues. CDR3 residues: CASSQGQGAYEQYF. The CDR3 DNA reads as TGTGCCAGCAGTCAGGGACAGGGGGCCTACGAGCAGTACTTC.